This passage covers 27 T cell receptor beta chains from one sample sequenced in a study of blood T cell repertoires in COVID-19. TCRdb's table, derived via immunoSEQ multiplex PCR, lists solely in-frame clones and lacks some. This sample has about 200,000 clones; under 90% occur once, and the top ten carry around 3.7%. Sequencing was carried out using PBMCs or T cells enriched from blood (not recorded which). These receptors were obtained from a woman in her twenties or thirties with acute COVID-19.

V and J are TRBV2 and TRBJ1-1, with 7 bases identical to TRBD1. This CDR3 is built from 14 residues. Germline V gene lookup returns CDR1 SNHLY and CDR2 FYNNEI. The trim removed 9 bases at V and 4 bases at J, leaving 11 bases unmatched. CDR3 sequence (DNA): TGTGCCAGACCCAGTATTGCAGGGGGCACTGAAGCTTTCTTT. Encoded protein: CARPSIAGGTEAFF.

The chain has TRBV5-5 and TRBJ2-7; D may be TRBD1 (6 bases). V was shortened by 5 bases and J by 2 bases, with 14 bases between the two germline ends. CDR1 SGHKS and CDR2 YYEKEE come from the germline V gene (reference sequence). The CDR3 is 14 amino acids. CDR3 sequence (DNA): TGTGCCAGCAGACCTGGACAGTCCCCCTACGAGCAGTACTTC. This encodes CASRPGQSPYEQYF.

V and J are TRBV7-2 and TRBJ1-1, with TRBD1 matching 8 bases. Per the germline V gene, CDR1 is SGHTA and CDR2 is FQGNSA. The CDR3 consists of 12 residues. Trimming at V came to 7 bases and at J to 12 bases, leaving 10 bases not matched to a gene. This CDR3 reads CASTNGQGKTFF. CDR3 DNA: TGTGCCAGCACCAATGGACAGGGCAAGACTTTCTTT.

This clone showed up just a few times. The rearrangement uses TRBV7-9 and TRBJ1-1; D call uncertain. Trimming pared 0 bases from V and 1 base from J, leaving 6 bases between. This CDR3 comprises 14 residues. Germline V gene sequence: CDR1 SEHNR, CDR2 FQNEAQ (reference sequence). CDR3 bases: TGTGCCAGCAGCTTAGCCGTACAGAACACTGAAGCTTTCTTT. Translating it yields CASSLAVQNTEAFF.

The chain carries TRBV2 and TRBJ1-2, with D perhaps TRBD1 (5 bases). The CDR3 spans 16 residues. The germline gives CDR1 SNHLY, CDR2 FYNNEI. V was pared by 4 bases and J by 2 bases, with 17 bases between. The CDR3 region is CASSVREDRSNYGYTF. The CDR3, as DNA: TGTGCCAGCAGTGTTAGGGAAGACAGATCAAACTATGGCTACACCTTC.

The chain joins TRBV7-9 to TRBJ2-7; a possible D gene is TRBD1 (6 bases). The CDR3 has 13 amino acids. The V gene's germline CDR1 is SEHNR and CDR2 FQNEAQ (reference sequence). V lost 7 bases to trimming and J lost 1 base, with 11 bases between them. For the CDR3, the DNA is TGTGCCAGCACCGGGACATTGTCCTACGAGCAGTACTTC. Protein sequence: CASTGTLSYEQYF.

V is TRBV4-3 and J is TRBJ2-3; the D gene is possibly TRBD2 (5 bases). Germline V lookup: CDR1 LGHNA, CDR2 YSLEER. The CDR3 covers 16 residues. Trimming took off 0 bases at V and 6 bases at J, with 16 bases between the two ends. The CDR3 sequence: CASSQDGNLRRDTQYF. The CDR3 DNA sequence: TGCGCCAGCAGCCAAGATGGAAATCTCCGGAGGGATACGCAGTATTTT.

V gene TRBV3-1 (or the pseudogene TRBV3-2) combines with J gene TRBJ1-5, with D uncertain. The CDR3 is 14 amino acids. V lost 0 bases and J lost 4, with 7 bases in between. CDR1 is LGHDT and CDR2 is YNNKEL in the germline V gene (reference sequence). CDR3 region: CASSQDIVNQPQHF. CDR3 bases: TGTGCCAGCAGCCAAGATATAGTGAATCAGCCCCAGCATTTT.

This sequence joins TRBV5-4 and TRBJ2-3; D unresolved. V lost 4 bases and J lost 0, with 3 bases in between. CDR1 SGHNT and CDR2 YYREEE come from the germline V gene (reference sequence). CDR3 length: 12 residues. The CDR3 here is CASSRSTDTQYF. CDR3 nucleotides: TGTGCCAGCAGCCGTAGCACAGATACGCAGTATTTT.

The chain uses TRBV7-2 and TRBJ2-1; 10 bases are shared with TRBD2. This CDR3 is 16 amino acids long. Trimming took 5 bases from V and 7 from J; bases not matched to a gene: 11. Per germline, CDR1 SGHTA and CDR2 FQGNSA. CDR3 loop: CASSHIPGLALNEQFF. CDR3 sequence (DNA): TGTGCCAGCAGCCATATACCGGGACTAGCGTTAAATGAGCAGTTCTTC.

CDR3 loop: CASAPRWGNGGNTIYF. CDR3 sequence (DNA): TGTGCTAGTGCCCCCCGGTGGGGCAACGGTGGAAACACCATATATTTT. The J gene is TRBJ1-3, the V gene TRBV12-5, with D possibly matching TRBD1 (5 bases). There are 16 residues in the CDR3. V was shortened by 7 bases and J by 3 bases, with 19 bases between the two germline ends. Germline loops: CDR1 LGHNT, CDR2 FRNRAP. Together with reference TRBV12-5 and TRBJ1-3, the CDR3 gives the full variable domain: DARVTQTPRHKVTEMGQEVTMRCQPILGHNTVFWYRQTMMQGLELLAYFRNRAPLDDSGMPKDRFSAEMPDATLATLKIQPSEPRDSAVYFCASAPRWGNGGNTIYFGEGSWLTVV.

The rearrangement links TRBV4-1 to TRBJ1-6; D gene uncertain. V was shortened by 5 bases and J by 16 bases, with 12 bases between the two germline ends. The germline V gene encodes CDR1 MGHRA and CDR2 YSYEKL. This CDR3 has 11 residues. In DNA form, the CDR3 reads TGCGCCAGCAGCGACCGGGAAGATCTCCACTTT. Translated: CASSDREDLHF.

The V call is TRBV2, the J call TRBJ2-5; D might be TRBD2 (6 bases). V gave up 4 bases and J gave up 3 bases, with 9 bases separating them. The CDR3 spans 13 residues. CDR1 is SNHLY and CDR2 is FYNNEI in the germline V gene. CDR3: CASSAGLEETQYF. CDR3 nucleotides: TGTGCCAGCAGTGCGGGACTTGAAGAGACCCAGTACTTC.

The chain is built from TRBV15 and TRBJ1-1; D gene uncertain. V gave up 1 base and J gave up 1 base, with 16 bases separating them. Germline-derived CDR1 and CDR2 are LNHNV and YYDKDF (reference sequence). This CDR3 contains 17 residues. CDR3 nucleotide sequence: TGTGCCACCAGCAGAGTCGGCAGACTAGTAAGGAACACTGAAGCTTTCTTT. As protein: CATSRVGRLVRNTEAFF.

The V gene is TRBV24-1, the J gene TRBJ2-7; TRBD1 agrees at 8 bases. V dropped 9 bases and J dropped 2; count of bases not matched to a gene: 5. This CDR3 contains 13 residues. Germline CDR1 reads KGHDR; CDR2 reads SFDVKD. The CDR3 bases are TGTGCCACCTCGACAGGGGAAACCTACGAGCAGTACTTC. Translated, it gives CATSTGETYEQYF.

As for this clone: The DNA is omitted, as the CDR3 cannot be located on it reliably, and the CDR3 follows TCRdb's listing. The chain uses TRBV28 and TRBJ1-5; the D call of TRBD1 is as the table states it, not checked on the DNA. With termini counted, the CDR3 has 16 amino acids. CDR1 is MDHEN, CDR2 SYDVKM, per germline. CDR3 in amino acids: CASSSSTGGINQPQHF.

The chain employs TRBV3-1 (or the pseudogene TRBV3-2) and TRBJ2-1, with TRBD1 matching over 9 bases. V lost 0 bases and J lost 7; bases outside the gene matches: 10. The germline CDR1 and CDR2 sequences are LGHDT and YNNKEL (reference sequence). This CDR3 has 17 residues. The DNA of the CDR3 is TGTGCCAGCAGCCAAGAGGGCGGGACAGGGACGGCGAATGAGCAGTTCTTC. This gives the protein CASSQEGGTGTANEQFF.

This clone was picked up a small number of times. This chain uses TRBV29-1 with TRBJ2-2, with D perhaps TRBD1 (5 bases). V dropped 4 bases and J dropped 7 bases, with 13 bases sitting between them. Germline V lookup: CDR1 SQVTM, CDR2 ANQGSEA. The CDR3 is 13 residues long. The CDR3 DNA follows: TGCAGCGTTGGTGGCAGGGCGGTCGGGGAGCTGTTTTTT. Encoded protein: CSVGGRAVGELFF.

This sequence joins TRBV3-1 (or the pseudogene TRBV3-2) and TRBJ1-5; no clear D. Trimming left V 4 bases short and J 0 bases short, with 10 bases between. The CDR3 has 15 amino acids. Germline V gene data show CDR1 as LGHDT and CDR2 as YNNKEL (reference sequence). The CDR3 region is CASSPGRDSNQPQHF. In DNA, the CDR3 is TGTGCCAGCAGCCCCGGACGGGATAGCAATCAGCCCCAGCATTTT.

The V and J genes are TRBV10-3 and TRBJ1-2, with TRBD1 as a possible D gene (6 bases). The CDR3 has 12 residues. CDR1 and CDR2 from the germline V gene are ENHRY and SYGVKD. Trimming pared 0 bases from V and 14 bases from J, leaving 13 bases between. The CDR3, as DNA: TGTGCCATCAGTGAGTCCTACAGGGCCGCTACCTTC. This encodes CAISESYRAATF.

The rearrangement uses TRBV3-1 (or the pseudogene TRBV3-2) and TRBJ1-1, with D maybe TRBD1 (5 bases). The CDR3 contains 17 residues. With 2 bases removed from V and 5 bases from J, the gap between germline ends came to 21 bases. Per germline, CDR1 LGHDT and CDR2 YNNKEL (reference sequence). The CDR3 DNA is TGTGCCAGCAGCCAAAAGACGCGGGGGGTTTCTGGGACTGAAGCTTTCTTT. This translates into CASSQKTRGVSGTEAFF.

This chain links TRBV18 with TRBJ1-1; D is undetermined. Germline lookup yields CDR1 KGHSH and CDR2 LQKENI. The CDR3 is made up of 17 amino acids. V lost 0 bases and J lost 4, with 18 bases in between. In DNA form, the CDR3 reads TGTGCCAGCTCACCACCCGGAGGGTCCCTGTGGGGCACTGAAGCTTTCTTT. Translated: CASSPPGGSLWGTEAFF.

CDR3 nucleotides: TGTGCCAGCAGCCCCGTCCGTACCTATAATTCACCCCTCCACTTT. Encoded protein: CASSPVRTYNSPLHF. The chain employs TRBV3-1 (or the pseudogene TRBV3-2) and TRBJ1-6; D not certain. Germline V gene lookup returns CDR1 LGHDT and CDR2 YNNKEL (reference sequence). This CDR3 is 15 amino acids long. Trimming stripped 4 bases from V and 2 bases from J, with 9 bases between.

The chain uses TRBV19 and TRBJ2-2; D is possibly TRBD2 (5 bases). This CDR3 is 14 amino acids long. Trimming cost V 6 bases and J 2 bases, with 10 bases left between them. The V gene's germline CDR1 is LNHDA and CDR2 SQIVND (reference sequence). The CDR3 nucleotides read TGTGCCAGTAGCCTGGACTTTAACACCGGGGAGCTGTTTTTT. This sequence encodes CASSLDFNTGELFF.

The J gene is TRBJ2-1, the V gene TRBV25-1; weak D call: TRBD2 (6 bases). V was shortened by 3 bases and J by 1 base, with 16 bases between the two germline ends. The CDR3 runs 17 residues. Germline CDR1 reads MGHDK; CDR2 reads SYGVNS. Written as DNA, the CDR3 is TGTGCCAGCAGTGAGGGGACTTCCTTTCGGTCCTACAATGAGCAGTTCTTC. Protein sequence: CASSEGTSFRSYNEQFF.

The sample holds one count of this clone. The V gene is TRBV9, the J gene TRBJ1-3; 7 bases fit TRBD1. This CDR3 is built from 15 residues. CDR1 is SGDLS, CDR2 YYNGEE, per germline. The V gene end was trimmed by 4 bases and the J gene end by 2 bases; junction bases not matched to a gene: 6. The CDR3: CASSPHRGPGNTIYF. The CDR3 DNA reads TGTGCCAGCAGCCCCCACAGGGGACCTGGAAACACCATATATTTT.

Worth noting for this clone: The sample carries other DNA sequences with the same CDR3. The genes are TRBV5-6 and TRBJ1-1, with D perhaps TRBD1 (5 bases). Germline V CDR1 and CDR2: SGHDT, YYEEEE. The CDR3 length is 13 residues. V was trimmed by 0 bases and J by 5 bases, leaving 8 bases between them. The CDR3 loop is CASSLDRNTEAFF. Here the CDR3 DNA reads TGTGCCAGCAGCTTGGACAGGAATACTGAAGCTTTCTTT.